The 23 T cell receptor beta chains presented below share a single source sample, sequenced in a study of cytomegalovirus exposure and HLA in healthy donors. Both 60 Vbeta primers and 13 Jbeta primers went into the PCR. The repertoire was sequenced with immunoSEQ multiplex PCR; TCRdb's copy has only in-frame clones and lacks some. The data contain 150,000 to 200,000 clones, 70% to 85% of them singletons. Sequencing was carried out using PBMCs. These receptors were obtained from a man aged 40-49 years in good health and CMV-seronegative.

The CDR3 sequence: CASSRTTLAYEQYF. The CDR3 DNA follows: TGTGCCAGCAGCCGCACCACGTTAGCCTACGAGCAGTACTTC. This chain joins TRBV7-2 and TRBJ2-7; D gene ambiguous. CDR1 and CDR2 from the germline V gene are SGHTA and FQGNSA. The CDR3 loop spans 14 amino acids. V was trimmed by 5 bases and J by 2 bases, leaving 13 bases between them.

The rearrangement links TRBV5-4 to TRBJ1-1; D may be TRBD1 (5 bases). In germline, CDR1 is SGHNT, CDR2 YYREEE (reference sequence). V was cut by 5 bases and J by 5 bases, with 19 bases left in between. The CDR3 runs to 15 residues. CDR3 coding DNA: TGTGCCAGCAGTCTGGATCCAACACGGGGGACTGAAGCTTTCTTT. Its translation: CASSLDPTRGTEAFF.

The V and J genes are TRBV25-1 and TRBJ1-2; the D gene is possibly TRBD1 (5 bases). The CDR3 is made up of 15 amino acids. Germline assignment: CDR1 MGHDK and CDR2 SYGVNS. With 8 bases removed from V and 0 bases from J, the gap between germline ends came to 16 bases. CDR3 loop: CASRKPGPSNYGYTF. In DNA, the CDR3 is TGTGCCAGCCGGAAACCAGGGCCTTCTAACTATGGCTACACCTTC.

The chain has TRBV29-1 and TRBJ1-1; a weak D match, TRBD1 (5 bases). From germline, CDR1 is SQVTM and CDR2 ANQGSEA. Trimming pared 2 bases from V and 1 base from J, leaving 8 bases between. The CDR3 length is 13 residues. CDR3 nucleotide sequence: TGCAGCGTTGAATGGCAGGGGAACACTGAAGCTTTCTTT. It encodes CSVEWQGNTEAFF.

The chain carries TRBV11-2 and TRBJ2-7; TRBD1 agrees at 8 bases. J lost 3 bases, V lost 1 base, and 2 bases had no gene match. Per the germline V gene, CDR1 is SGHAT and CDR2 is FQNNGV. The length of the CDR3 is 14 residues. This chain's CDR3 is CASSLGDRIYEQYF. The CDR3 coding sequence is TGTGCCAGCAGCTTAGGGGACAGGATCTACGAGCAGTACTTC.

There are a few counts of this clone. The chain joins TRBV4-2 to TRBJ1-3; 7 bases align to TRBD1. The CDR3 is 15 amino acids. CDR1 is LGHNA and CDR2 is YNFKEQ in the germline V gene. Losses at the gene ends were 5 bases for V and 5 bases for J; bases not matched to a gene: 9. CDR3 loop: CASSLDRSTRNTIYF. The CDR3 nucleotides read TGTGCCAGCAGCTTGGACAGGTCAACAAGAAACACCATATATTTT.

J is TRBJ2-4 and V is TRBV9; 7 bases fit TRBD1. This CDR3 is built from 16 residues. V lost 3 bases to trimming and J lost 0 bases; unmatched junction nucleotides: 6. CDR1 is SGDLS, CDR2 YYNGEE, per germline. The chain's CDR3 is CASSGPRGTAKNIQYF. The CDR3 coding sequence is TGTGCCAGCAGCGGACCCAGGGGGACAGCCAAAAACATTCAGTACTTC. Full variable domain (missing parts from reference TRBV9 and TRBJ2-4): DSGVTQTPKHLITATGQRVTLRCSPRSGDLSVYWYQQSLDQGLQFLIQYYNGEERAKGNILERFSAQQFPDLHSELNLSSLELGDSALYFCASSGPRGTAKNIQYFGAGTRLSVL.

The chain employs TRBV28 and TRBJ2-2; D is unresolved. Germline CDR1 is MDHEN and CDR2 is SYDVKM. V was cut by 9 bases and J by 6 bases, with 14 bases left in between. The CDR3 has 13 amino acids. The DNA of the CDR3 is TGTGCCAGTTTACTCGAGGATCCCGGGGAGCTGTTTTTT. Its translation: CASLLEDPGELFF.

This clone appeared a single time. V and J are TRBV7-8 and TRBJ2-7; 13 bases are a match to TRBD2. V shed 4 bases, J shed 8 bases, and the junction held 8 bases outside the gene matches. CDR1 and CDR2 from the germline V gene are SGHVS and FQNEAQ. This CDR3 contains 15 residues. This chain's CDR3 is CASSSTSGGTQQQYF. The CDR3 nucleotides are TGTGCCAGCAGCTCGACTAGCGGGGGGACTCAGCAGCAGTACTTC.

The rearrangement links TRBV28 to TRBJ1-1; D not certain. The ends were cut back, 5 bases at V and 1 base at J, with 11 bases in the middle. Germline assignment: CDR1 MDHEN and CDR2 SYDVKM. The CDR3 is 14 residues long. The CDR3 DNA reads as TGTGCCAGCAGTAAAAGGGAGGAGAACACTGAAGCTTTCTTT. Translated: CASSKREENTEAFF. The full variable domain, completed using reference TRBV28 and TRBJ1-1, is DVKVTQSSRYLVKRTGEKVFLECVQDMDHENMFWYRQDPGLGLRLIYFSYDVKMKEKGDIPEGYSVSREKKERFSLILESASTNQTSMYLCASSKREENTEAFFGQGTRLTVV.

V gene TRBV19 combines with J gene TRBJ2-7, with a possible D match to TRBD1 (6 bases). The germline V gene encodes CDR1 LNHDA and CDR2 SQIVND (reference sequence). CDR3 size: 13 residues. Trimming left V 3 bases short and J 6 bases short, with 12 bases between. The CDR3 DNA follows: TGTGCCAGTAGTATTCCGCCCAGGGGCGAGCAGTACTTC. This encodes CASSIPPRGEQYF.

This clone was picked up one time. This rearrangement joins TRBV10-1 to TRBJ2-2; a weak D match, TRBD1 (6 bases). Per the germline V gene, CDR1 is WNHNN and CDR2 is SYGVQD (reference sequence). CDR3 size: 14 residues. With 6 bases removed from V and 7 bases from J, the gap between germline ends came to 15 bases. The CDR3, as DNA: TGCGCCAGCAGATCACACAGGGCTAACGGGGAGCTGTTTTTT. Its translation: CASRSHRANGELFF.

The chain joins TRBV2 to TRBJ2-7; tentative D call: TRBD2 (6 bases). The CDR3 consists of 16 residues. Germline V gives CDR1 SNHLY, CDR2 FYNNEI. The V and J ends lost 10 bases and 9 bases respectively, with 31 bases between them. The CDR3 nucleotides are TGTGCCATCATAATCCTCTTCCGGGACGGGGACTTCGGGCAGTACTTC. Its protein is CAIIILFRDGDFGQYF.

The CDR3 region has the DNA TGTGCCAGCAGCTTGAAGGCGGGGGCTATCAACGAGCAGTACTTC. Its protein is CASSLKAGAINEQYF. The J gene is TRBJ2-7, the V gene TRBV5-4; D is perhaps TRBD2 (7 bases). Germline V gene sequence: CDR1 SGHNT, CDR2 YYREEE (reference sequence). The CDR3 length is 15 residues. V lost 1 base to trimming and J lost 5 bases, with 16 bases between them.

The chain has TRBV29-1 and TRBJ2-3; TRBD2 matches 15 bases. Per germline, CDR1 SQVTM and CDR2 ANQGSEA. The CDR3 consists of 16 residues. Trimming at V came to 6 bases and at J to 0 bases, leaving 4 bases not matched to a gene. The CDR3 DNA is TGCAGCGTATTGGGACTAGCGGGGGGCAGCACAGATACGCAGTATTTT. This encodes CSVLGLAGGSTDTQYF.

CDR3 protein: CASTARGGNEQFF. CDR3 bases: TGTGCCAGCACCGCACGGGGTGGCAATGAGCAGTTCTTC. V usage is TRBV7-9 and J usage is TRBJ2-1, with D perhaps matching TRBD2 (5 bases). Germline V gives CDR1 SEHNR, CDR2 FQNEAQ (reference sequence). The V gene lost 7 bases and the J gene lost 6 bases, with 13 bases spanning the gap. This CDR3 is 13 amino acids long. Filled out from reference TRBV7-9 and TRBJ2-1, the complete variable domain reads DTGVSQNPRHKITKRGQNVTFRCDPISEHNRLYWYRQTLGQGPEFLTYFQNEAQLEKSRLLSDRFSAERPKGSFSTLEIQRTEQGDSAMYLCASTARGGNEQFFGPGTRLTVL.

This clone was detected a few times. The CDR3 is CASSLDLGSNQPQHF. The CDR3 nucleotides are TGTGCCAGCTCACTAGACCTAGGCAGCAATCAGCCCCAGCATTTT. The chain uses TRBV18 and TRBJ1-5; no clear D gene. CDR3 length: 15 amino acids. Trimming removed 4 bases at V and 1 base at J, with 11 bases between. The V gene's germline CDR1 is KGHSH and CDR2 LQKENI.

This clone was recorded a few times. The CDR3 coding sequence is TGCGCCAGCAGCTTGGAGGGAGGGATCGGGGAGCTGTTTTTT. Translation: CASSLEGGIGELFF. The chain uses TRBV5-1 and TRBJ2-2; 7 bases match TRBD2. The CDR3 sequence is 14 residues long. CDR1 and CDR2 (germline): SGHRS, YFSETQ. The J segment lost 7 bases and the V segment lost 0 bases, leaving 3 bases of the junction unmatched.

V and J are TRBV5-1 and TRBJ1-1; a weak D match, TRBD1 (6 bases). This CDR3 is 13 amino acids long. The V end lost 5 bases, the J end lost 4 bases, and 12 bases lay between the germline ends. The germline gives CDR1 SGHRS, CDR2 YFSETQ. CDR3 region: CASSEIGGTEAFF. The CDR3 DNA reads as TGCGCCAGCAGTGAGATAGGGGGCACTGAAGCTTTCTTT.

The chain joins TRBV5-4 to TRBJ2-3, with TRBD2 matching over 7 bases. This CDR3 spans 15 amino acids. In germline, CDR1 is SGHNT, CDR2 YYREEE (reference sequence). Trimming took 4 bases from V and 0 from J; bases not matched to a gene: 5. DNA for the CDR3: TGTGCCAGCAGCCCGCCCGGGGGGAGCACAGATACGCAGTATTTT. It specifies CASSPPGGSTDTQYF. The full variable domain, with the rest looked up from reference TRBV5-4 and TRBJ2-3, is ETGVTQSPTHLIKTRGQQVTLRCSSQSGHNTVSWYQQALGQGPQFIFQYYREEENGRGNFPPRFSGLQFPNYSSELNVNALELDDSALYLCASSPPGGSTDTQYFGPGTRLTVL.

CDR3 bases: TGTGCCAGCAGCAGACTTGTCAGCTCCTACAATGAGCAGTTCTTC. Translating gives CASSRLVSSYNEQFF. The chain couples TRBV13 to TRBJ2-1; D not certain. This CDR3 is built from 15 residues. With 5 bases removed from V and 0 bases from J, the gap between germline ends came to 11 bases. Germline V gene lookup returns CDR1 PRHDT and CDR2 FYEKMQ (reference sequence). The full variable domain, rest sourced from reference TRBV13 and TRBJ2-1, is AAGVIQSPRHLIKEKRETATLKCYPIPRHDTVYWYQQGPGQDPQFLISFYEKMQSDKGSIPDRFSAQQFSDYHSELNMSSLELGDSALYFCASSRLVSSYNEQFFGPGTRLTVL.

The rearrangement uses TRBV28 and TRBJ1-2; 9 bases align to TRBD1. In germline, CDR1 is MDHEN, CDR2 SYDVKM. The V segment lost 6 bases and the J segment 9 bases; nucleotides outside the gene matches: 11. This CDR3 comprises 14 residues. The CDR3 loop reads CASSPSGTGISYTF. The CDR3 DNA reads TGTGCCAGCAGCCCATCCGGGACAGGGATCAGCTACACCTTC.

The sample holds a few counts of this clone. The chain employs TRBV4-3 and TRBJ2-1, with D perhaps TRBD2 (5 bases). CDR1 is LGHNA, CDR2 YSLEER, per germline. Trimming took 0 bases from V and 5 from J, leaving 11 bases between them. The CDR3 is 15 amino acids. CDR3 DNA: TGCGCCAGCAGCCAAGATCCTACTAGGCACAATGAGCAGTTCTTC. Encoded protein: CASSQDPTRHNEQFF.